This record covers a single TCR beta chain. The antigen remains undetermined. At one of its ends the junction is not consistent with the germline gene, which may arise from a read error. This CDR3 spans 14 amino acids. Germline CDR1 SEHNR, CDR2 FQNEAQ (reference sequence). Amplified TCR beta CDR3 regions came from RNA transcripts. The primer set for the first-round RT-PCR of the TCR CDR3 was HTBI. Using its own MiXCR run on the multiplex PCR reads, TCRdb lists one record per CDR3 protein. The sample lists more than 50,000 distinct CDR3 sequences, less than 50% occurring once. The source of the sample is a study of T cells in Graves' hyperthyroidism and ophthalmopathy. Each ophthalmopathy patient scored at least 3 on the Clinical Activity Score and at least 4 on NOSPECS grade, with duration under 3 months. Thyroid ultrasound, orbital computed tomography, clinical symptoms, and serum thyroxine and TRAb underpinned diagnoses.

General observations from the study: It was a median 6.5 months before onset that the model predicted ophthalmopathy.

This receptor was identified in a woman younger than 45 with Graves' ophthalmopathy. The material sequenced was blood. The chain uses TRBV7-9 and TRBJ1-2, with D possibly matching TRBD1 (5 bases). The DNA for the CDR3 is TGTGCCAGCAGCTCTCCAGGGTGCATCTATGGCTACGCCTTC. This gives the protein CASSSPGCIYGYAF.